A selection of T cell receptor beta chains follows, all from one sample in a study of tumor-infiltrating lymphocytes in primary liver carcinoma. TCRdb re-analysed the multiplex PCR reads in MiXCR, keeping a single row per CDR3 protein. The profile covers about 210,000 distinct CDR3 sequences, with less than 70% appearing a single time and around 7.1% taken by the ten largest. Material for sequencing was peripheral blood. These receptors were obtained from a woman aged 60-75 years with primary liver carcinoma and hepatitis B virus infection. Each CDR3 is given with its conserved first and last residue. D genes are given only for firm matches.

v_call,j_call,cdr3_length,d_call,cdr3_aa
TRBV6-5,TRBJ1-2,14,.,CASSQGGSAYGYTF
TRBV28,TRBJ1-5,16,TRBD1,CASSSRQGATIQPQHF
TRBV4-1,TRBJ2-3,18,.,CASSQDRGSALSTDTQYF
TRBV7-9,TRBJ2-2,17,TRBD2,CASSLGVLAANTGELFF
TRBV11-2,TRBJ2-7,15,TRBD2,CASCRTGTSEYEQYF
TRBV12-3/TRBV12-4,TRBJ1-1,14,.,CASNSQGVGTEAFF
TRBV29-1,TRBJ2-7,13,.,CGVKRPGATWQYF
TRBV5-5,TRBJ1-5,17,.,CASSLAPGTPSREPQHF
TRBV7-8,TRBJ1-6,17,TRBD1,CASSLFIGQGAGSPLHF
TRBV14,TRBJ1-1,15,TRBD1,CASSTGGTGDTEALF
TRBV11-2,TRBJ2-5,14,.,CASGWRHREGTQYF
TRBV7-9,TRBJ2-7,20,TRBD2,CASSLLGRTSGSHQGNEQYF
TRBV12-5,TRBJ2-7,15,TRBD1,CASGLGQGNAYEQYF
TRBV5-4,TRBJ2-7,14,TRBD1,CASSYGTGGYEQYF
TRBV4-2,TRBJ1-4,15,TRBD1,CASSQGGQGDKKLFF
TRBV11-2,TRBJ1-3,16,.,CANSPHGGVAGNTIYF
TRBV4-1,TRBJ2-7,17,TRBD2,CASSQARLAGVGYEQYF
TRBV5-4,TRBJ1-2,16,TRBD1,CASSFDRDRGPYGYTF
TRBV11-2,TRBJ1-1,15,.,CTNSLPPSQGTEAFF
TRBV6-6,TRBJ2-7,11,.,CASSRGNEQYF